Sequencing of this TCR beta chain was carried out in a study of T cells after yellow fever vaccination. Germline V gene data show CDR1 as LGHNA and CDR2 as YSLEER. V dropped 0 bases and J dropped 7; count of bases not matched to a gene: 4. This CDR3 is 16 amino acids long. Only a few counts were recorded for this clonotype. A single record per CDR3 protein comes from TCRdb applying MiXCR to the 5' RACE reads. The sample carries about 26,000 distinct CDR3 sequences, roughly 4.5% recorded once. This specimen was PBMCs, either bulk or a sorted T-cell subset (CD4+, CD8+, memory, or dextramer-sorted; not recorded which), taken on the day of the yellow fever booster vaccination. The sequence was obtained from a man younger than 30 who received the YFV17D yellow fever vaccine. The chain employs TRBV4-3 and TRBJ1-6; 9 bases line up with TRBD1. The CDR3 DNA is TGCGCCAGCAGCCAAGAGCTGGGGACAGGGAATTCACCCCTCCACTTT. This translates into CASSQELGTGNSPLHF.